Listed here are 23 T cell receptor beta chains from one sample, sequenced in a study of OX40 agonist ivuxolimab in advanced cancers. The repertoire was sequenced with immunoSEQ multiplex PCR; TCRdb's copy has only in-frame clones and lacks some. The data contain 55,000 to 80,000 clones, roughly 86% of them singletons. The sample here was CD4+ or CD8+ T cells sorted from blood, taken in a trial of the OX40 agonist ivuxolimab. These receptors were collected from an adult with an advanced solid tumor such as melanoma, head and neck, liver or kidney cancer.

This sequence joins TRBV5-8 and TRBJ1-1; tentative D call: TRBD1 (5 bases). Germline CDR1 SGHTS, CDR2 YDEGEE. Trimming shortened V by 1 base and J by 0 bases, and 10 bases separated the two germline ends. The CDR3 consists of 15 residues. This CDR3 reads CASSLMQGVNTEAFF. As DNA, the CDR3 is TGTGCCAGCAGCTTGATGCAGGGAGTGAACACTGAAGCTTTCTTT.

The genes are TRBV5-1 and TRBJ1-2; D uncertain. This CDR3 contains 14 residues. V was pared by 0 bases and J by 5 bases, with 11 bases between. From germline, CDR1 is SGHRS and CDR2 YFSETQ. Here the CDR3 reads CASSLGGGKYGYTF. CDR3 bases: TGCGCCAGCAGCTTGGGGGGAGGAAAGTATGGCTACACCTTC.

As to this clone: Distinct nucleotide sequences in the sample also encode this CDR3. The chain recombines TRBV9 with TRBJ1-2, with TRBD1 as a possible D gene (6 bases). Germline V gene sequence: CDR1 SGDLS, CDR2 YYNGEE. Trimming cost V 2 bases and J 0 bases, with 8 bases left between them. The CDR3 totals 14 residues. CDR3 DNA: TGTGCCAGCAGCGTGACAGGTGCTAACTATGGCTACACCTTC. Translated: CASSVTGANYGYTF.

The chain combines TRBV7-9 with TRBJ2-7; 10 nucleotides line up with TRBD2. CDR3 length equals 14 residues. CDR1 and CDR2 (germline): SEHNR, FQNEAQ (reference sequence). V shed 5 bases and J 3 bases; nucleotides not matched to a gene: 4. CDR3 protein: CASSVTSGNYEQYF. DNA of the CDR3: TGTGCCAGCAGCGTCACTAGCGGGAACTACGAGCAGTACTTC. Variable domain in full (rest from reference TRBV7-9 and TRBJ2-7): DTGVSQNPRHKITKRGQNVTFRCDPISEHNRLYWYRQTLGQGPEFLTYFQNEAQLEKSRLLSDRFSAERPKGSFSTLEIQRTEQGDSAMYLCASSVTSGNYEQYFGPGTRLTVT.

This sequence joins TRBV5-6 and TRBJ1-1; weak D call: TRBD1 (5 bases). Trimming stripped 5 bases from V and 4 bases from J, with 12 bases between. Germline lookup yields CDR1 SGHDT and CDR2 YYEEEE. The CDR3 loop spans 13 amino acids. The CDR3 DNA reads TGTGCCAGCAGAGCTACGGGGGTCACTGAAGCTTTCTTT. As protein: CASRATGVTEAFF.

This clone appeared a single time. The genes are TRBV5-8 and TRBJ2-2; D remains unclear. The germline gives CDR1 SGHTS, CDR2 YDEGEE. The CDR3 runs to 15 residues. Trimming removed 2 bases from V and 6 bases from J, with 14 bases in between. CDR3 sequence (DNA): TGTGCCAGCAGCTTTATAGGCAATGGGGCCGGGGAGCTGTTTTTT. This encodes CASSFIGNGAGELFF.

The rearrangement joins TRBV18 to TRBJ2-1, with 11 positions matching TRBD2. Germline V gives CDR1 KGHSH, CDR2 LQKENI. Unmatched junction bases numbered 4, after V lost 5 bases and J lost 7 bases. CDR3 length equals 14 residues. The DNA of the CDR3 is TGTGCCAGCTCAGAGACTAGCGGGATGAATGAGCAGTTCTTC. Protein sequence: CASSETSGMNEQFF.

This clone appeared once. The chain carries TRBV7-2 and TRBJ2-5, with no clear D. The CDR3 covers 15 residues. CDR1 and CDR2 (germline): SGHTA, FQGNSA. With 1 base removed from V and 0 bases from J, the gap between germline ends came to 9 bases. The CDR3 DNA sequence: TGTGCCAGCAGCTTAGAACATTTGTACCAAGAGACCCAGTACTTC. Its protein product is CASSLEHLYQETQYF. Complete variable domain (other parts from reference TRBV7-2 and TRBJ2-5): GAGVSQSPSNKVTEKGKDVELRCDPISGHTALYWYRQSLGQGLEFLIYFQGNSAPDKSGLPSDRFSAERTGGSVSTLTIQRTQQEDSAVYLCASSLEHLYQETQYFGPGTRLLVL.

The chain carries TRBV6-5 and TRBJ1-2, with D unclear. Trimming took off 5 bases at V and 10 bases at J, with 11 bases between the two ends. Germline V gene sequence: CDR1 MNHEY, CDR2 SVGAGI. This CDR3 has 11 amino acids. The CDR3 nucleotides are TGTGCCAGCAGTGACTGGGCGTACTACACCTTC. As protein: CASSDWAYYTF.

The chain links TRBV9 to TRBJ2-2; weak D call: TRBD2 (6 bases). V lost 0 bases and J 3 bases, leaving 6 bases between the germline ends. This CDR3 has 14 residues. Germline V lookup: CDR1 SGDLS, CDR2 YYNGEE. The CDR3 DNA follows: TGTGCCAGCAGCGTAGGGAGGGACACCGGGGAGCTGTTTTTT. It is translated as CASSVGRDTGELFF.

CDR3 sequence reads: CASSVLQGNEQFF. The CDR3, as DNA: TGTGCCAGCAGTGTATTGCAGGGGAATGAGCAGTTCTTC. The chain combines TRBV6-4 with TRBJ2-1; a possible D gene is TRBD1 (6 bases). The CDR3 has 13 residues. V shed 4 bases and J shed 7 bases, with 11 bases lying between them. Germline V CDR1 and CDR2: MRHNA, SNTAGT.

In nucleotides, the CDR3 is TGTGCCAGCCGCGCGACGGATTCCTACGAGCAGTACTTC. Translating gives CASRATDSYEQYF. The V and J genes are TRBV25-1 and TRBJ2-7; no clear D gene. Germline CDR1 is MGHDK and CDR2 is SYGVNS. V dropped 8 bases and J dropped 1 base, with 12 bases sitting between them. The CDR3 sequence is 13 residues long.

Only a few counts were recorded for this clone. V is TRBV7-6 and J is TRBJ2-7; D ambiguous. Germline values: CDR1 SGHVS, CDR2 FNYEAQ. The CDR3 length is 14 residues. Between the trimmed V and J ends, which lost 1 base and 9 bases, there was a span of 16 bases. DNA for the CDR3: TGTGCCAGCAGCTTAGGACAAGATCCCGTGGGGCAGTACTTC. Its translation is CASSLGQDPVGQYF.

The chain combines TRBV7-3 with TRBJ2-2, with 9 bases identical to TRBD1. The V gene's germline CDR1 is SGHTA and CDR2 FQGTGA. V was clipped by 0 bases and J by 5 bases; unmatched bases: 4. The CDR3 is made up of 16 amino acids. The CDR3 here is CASSLTAGTGTGELFF. The CDR3 bases are TGTGCCAGCAGCTTAACGGCCGGGACAGGGACCGGGGAGCTGTTTTTT.

This clone appeared once. V is TRBV6-5 and J is TRBJ1-2; D is perhaps TRBD1 (5 bases). This CDR3 is 13 amino acids long. The germline CDR1 and CDR2 sequences are MNHEY and SVGAGI. V lost 2 bases and J 5 bases, leaving 9 bases between the germline ends. This CDR3 reads CASSYGARYGYTF. CDR3 DNA sequence: TGTGCCAGCAGTTACGGGGCAAGATATGGCTACACCTTC.

The chain carries TRBV28 and TRBJ1-6; the match to TRBD1 covers 7 bases. The length of the CDR3 is 16 residues. J lost 10 bases, V lost 4 bases, and 13 bases had no gene match. Germline CDR1 is MDHEN and CDR2 is SYDVKM. Here the CDR3 DNA reads TGTGCCAGCAGTTCGAGACAGGGTGCTGCAAGGTCACCCCTCCACTTT. Translation gives CASSSRQGAARSPLHF.

J is TRBJ1-2 and V is TRBV19; the match to TRBD1 covers 8 bases. CDR3 length: 14 residues. Germline CDR1 reads LNHDA; CDR2 reads SQIVND (reference sequence). The V gene end was trimmed by 5 bases and the J gene end by 6 bases; junction bases not matched to a gene: 8. CDR3: CASSPRQGLDGYTF. CDR3 DNA sequence: TGTGCCAGTAGTCCCCGACAGGGGCTCGATGGCTACACCTTC.

V and J are TRBV27 and TRBJ2-6; D not certain. CDR1 is MNHEY, CDR2 SMNVEV, per germline (reference sequence). V was clipped by 2 bases and J by 0 bases, with 5 bases between them. The CDR3 has 15 residues. CDR3 sequence reads: CASSLGRSGANVLTF. The CDR3 coding sequence is TGTGCCAGCAGTTTAGGTCGCTCTGGGGCCAACGTCCTGACTTTC. Drawing the rest from reference TRBV27 and TRBJ2-6, the complete variable domain is EAQVTQNPRYLITVTGKKLTVTCSQNMNHEYMSWYRQDPGLGLRQIYYSMNVEVTDKGDVPEGYKVSRKEKRNFPLILESPSPNQTSLYFCASSLGRSGANVLTFGAGSRLTVL.

The V and J genes are TRBV2 and TRBJ2-7; 10 bases align to TRBD1. CDR3 length equals 14 residues. From germline, CDR1 is SNHLY and CDR2 FYNNEI. The J segment lost 6 bases and the V segment lost 7 bases, leaving 9 bases of the junction unmatched. The CDR3 sequence: CASNTGTGALEQYF. In DNA form, the CDR3 reads TGTGCCAGCAATACCGGGACAGGGGCCCTCGAGCAGTACTTC.

This chain connects TRBV19 to TRBJ2-1; 9 bases map to TRBD2. V lost 3 bases and J lost 2; bases outside the gene matches: 5. In germline, CDR1 is LNHDA, CDR2 SQIVND (reference sequence). This CDR3 has 16 residues. The CDR3 loop is CASSIKTSGPYNEQFF. The CDR3 region has the DNA TGTGCCAGTAGTATCAAAACTAGCGGGCCCTACAATGAGCAGTTCTTC.

CDR3 sequence (DNA): TGTGCCAGCAGCCACGGGACTAGCGGGACGTACCAAGAGACCCAGTACTTC. It translates to CASSHGTSGTYQETQYF. V gene TRBV4-2 combines with J gene TRBJ2-5; 13 nucleotides align to TRBD2. The trim removed 3 bases at V and 0 bases at J, leaving 4 bases unmatched. Germline V gene sequence: CDR1 LGHNA, CDR2 YNFKEQ. This CDR3 is built from 17 residues.

The J gene is TRBJ2-1, the V gene TRBV19; 9 nucleotides align to TRBD1. The V and J ends lost 8 bases and 7 bases, in that order; junction bases with no gene match: 12. The CDR3 has 15 residues. Germline lookup yields CDR1 LNHDA and CDR2 SQIVND (reference sequence). The CDR3: CASRLPGQGTNEQFF. In nucleotides, the CDR3 is TGTGCCAGTCGACTACCGGGACAGGGTACGAATGAGCAGTTCTTC.

Written as DNA, the CDR3 is TGTGCCAGCAGTTACCTTTCAGGGGTCAATCAGCCCCAGCATTTT. Protein: CASSYLSGVNQPQHF. The J gene is TRBJ1-5, the V gene TRBV6-6; D is possibly TRBD1 (6 bases). The CDR3 runs to 15 residues. Germline CDR1 is MNHNY and CDR2 is SVGAGI (reference sequence). Trimming removed 2 bases at V and 3 bases at J, with 11 bases between.